The 3 T cell receptor beta chains in this list originate from one sample, sequenced in a study of blood T cells in healthy people across ages. A second PCR, run for about 7 to 11 cycles, used a sample-barcoded 5' primer plus a J-beta primer mix. Using its own MiXCR run on the 5' RACE reads, TCRdb lists one record per CDR3 protein. The sample contains some 1.1 million distinct CDR3 sequences, less than 45% of which appear only once. The sample was blood. The receptors come from a man between 18 and 35 years old in good health.

As concerns this clonotype: This likely came from a read error, as a far larger clone is one base away. The chain joins TRBV7-2 to TRBJ2-7, with no clear D. The CDR3 length is 12 residues. Germline CDR1 reads SGHTA; CDR2 reads FQGNSA. CDR3 amino acids: CVSSPDSYEQYF. CDR3 sequence (DNA): TGTGTCAGCAGCCCCGACTCCTACGAGCAGTACTTC.

In this sample, this clonotype turned up a few times. This chain uses TRBV13 with TRBJ2-4; weak D call: TRBD2 (5 bases). Trimming took 0 bases from V and 3 from J, leaving 9 bases between them. The germline V gene encodes CDR1 PRHDT and CDR2 FYEKMQ (reference sequence). CDR3 length: 15 residues. The CDR3 region is CASSLGAEGKNIQYF. CDR3 coding DNA: TGTGCCAGCAGCTTAGGCGCAGAGGGCAAAAACATTCAGTACTTC.

In its sample, this clonotype was seen once. V gene TRBV5-1 combines with J gene TRBJ2-3, with D possibly being TRBD1 or TRBD2 (5 bases each). V lost 0 bases to trimming and J lost 8 bases, with 16 bases between them. Germline V gene lookup returns CDR1 SGHRS and CDR2 YFSETQ. This CDR3 region has 15 residues. In nucleotides, the CDR3 is TGCGCCAGCAGCTTGGAGGGACCGGCCGGCGGTACGCAGTATTTT. This encodes CASSLEGPAGGTQYF.